The TCR beta chain described here comes from a study of T cells after yellow fever vaccination (dated by TCRdb to about 2019). For context, the study as a whole: The SMART-Seq v4 Ultra Low Input RNA kit was used to prepare libraries from fractions with low cell numbers. To follow T-cell clones before and after both primary and booster YFV17D yellow fever vaccination, bulk TCR alpha and beta repertoires underwent longitudinal sequencing. Two healthy male donors, one aged 18 to 30 and one aged 30 to 40 years, made up the cohort. Blood was collected at multiple timepoints before and after primary and secondary immunization, and bulk PBMC replicates and cell subsets were isolated. Study-wide findings and limitations: A small fraction of clonotypes showed up in both the CD4 and CD8 compartments, probably as a result of convergent recombination. Because only two donors were included in the study, the extent to which the findings can be generalized is limited. Computational filtering was required because FACS-sorted repertoires could contain abundant contaminating clonotypes from the bulk population. Most clones expanded after primary vaccination were re-detected after the booster (almost 97% of CD4 and about nine tenths of CD8), suggesting broad memory maintenance. The secondary T-cell response was found to be weaker but faster than the primary response, with a peak reached on day 5 rather than on day 15.

What this sample's treatment or condition label stands for: live attenuated yellow fever vaccine strain. A standard Ficoll-Paque protocol was used to isolate PBMCs from peripheral blood. CD4 and CD8 T-cell fractions were isolated with Dynabeads CD4 and CD8 positive selection kits. TriZol was used to extract RNA from bulk PBMCs, CD4 and CD8 fractions, and dextramer-positive and dextramer-negative fractions. This sample was sequenced with an Illumina NovaSeq 6000. Synthesis of TCR cDNA relied on 5'RACE template switching, a step that introduced a universal primer site along with unique molecular identifiers. Priming for cDNA synthesis came from both the TCR alpha and TCR beta constant segments. Libraries were amplified in two PCR steps, with sample barcodes and sequencing adapters added in the second step. Libraries were sequenced on Illumina HiSeq 2500 (2x100 bp) or NovaSeq (2x150 bp). As for the original processing: MIGEC was used to demultiplex reads and collapse the reads into UMI consensus sequences, and MiXCR was used for V(D)J alignment. Vaccine-responding clonotypes were defined with edgeR using replicate PBMC samples, requiring FDR below 0.01 and a log2 fold change above 5 up to day 15. CD4 or CD8 identity was assigned to each bulk clonotype according to whether the clonotype was present at higher abundance in the sequenced CD4 repertoire or the sequenced CD8 repertoire. The public reads were quality trimmed at Q25 with fastp and then assembled into clones with MiXCR by TCRdb, keeping productive beta chains. Under each unique CDR3 protein, matching rows form one entry showing the most common genes and DNA. It is TCRdb's table, rather than the study itself, that gives the V and J calls and clone size. The sample profile shows about 320,000 distinct CDR3 sequences; around 10% of them were found once. Approximately 3% of the sample is in the top ten clones.

As regards this clonotype: Its antigen specificity is not known. Base qualities are not provided; no much larger clone lies one nucleotide away.

From cysteine to valine, the CDR3 is 12 amino acids long. Left in the record is the CDR3 DNA by itself, 36 bases read in frame from the first base. The germline V gene provides CDR1 KGHSH and CDR2 LQKENI. The chain is made from TRBV18 and TRBJ2-7; 9 bases in the middle match TRBD2. The source of this sequence is a man younger than 35 who received the YFV17D yellow fever vaccine. Here the sequenced sample was CD4+ T cells sorted from PBMCs, taken 45 days after the yellow fever booster vaccination. The CDR3 region: CASSPPLGLAIV. Read as DNA, the sequence is TGTGCCAGCTCACCACCGTTGGGACTAGCAATCGTC.